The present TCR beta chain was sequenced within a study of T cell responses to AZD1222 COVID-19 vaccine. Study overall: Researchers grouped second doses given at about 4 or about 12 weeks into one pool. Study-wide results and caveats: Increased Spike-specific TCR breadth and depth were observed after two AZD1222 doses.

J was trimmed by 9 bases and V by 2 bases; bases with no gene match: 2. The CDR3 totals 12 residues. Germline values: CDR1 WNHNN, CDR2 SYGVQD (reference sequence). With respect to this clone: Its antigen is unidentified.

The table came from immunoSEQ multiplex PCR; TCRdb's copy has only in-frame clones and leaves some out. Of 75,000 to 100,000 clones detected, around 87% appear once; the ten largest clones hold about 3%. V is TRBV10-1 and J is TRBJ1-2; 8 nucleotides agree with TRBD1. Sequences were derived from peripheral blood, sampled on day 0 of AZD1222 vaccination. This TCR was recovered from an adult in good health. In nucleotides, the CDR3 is TGCGCCAGCAGTGAGGGACAGGGCAGCTACACCTTC. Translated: CASSEGQGSYTF.